The 25 T cell receptor beta chains reported below all come from one sample, sequenced in a study of cytotoxic CD8 clonotypes in ibrutinib-treated CLL (dated by TCRdb to about 2021). To prepare the library, the immunoSEQ multiplex PCR assay was applied. Here the immuneACCESS table is served through TCRdb, limited to in-frame sequences with V and J called. Missing clones are a known gap in these copies; in checked studies unresolved V genes cover under half, and the rest lacks a known reason. For this sample there are 150,000 or so clones; 80% appear just once. The ten most abundant clones make up 7.5% to 8% of the sample. The sample in question was PBMCs, obtained after 36 months of ibrutinib treatment. The receptors originated from a human donor with chronic lymphocytic leukemia.

This rearrangement joins TRBV10-2 to TRBJ1-5; a possible D gene is TRBD1 (5 bases). From germline, CDR1 is WSHSY and CDR2 SAAADI. This CDR3 has 16 residues. The ends were cut back, 6 bases at V and 2 bases at J, with 17 bases in the middle. The CDR3 loop is CASRAGKGIGNQPQHF. DNA of the CDR3: TGCGCCAGCAGGGCAGGGAAAGGAATAGGCAATCAGCCCCAGCATTTT.

The rearrangement links TRBV27 to TRBJ2-2, with 9 positions matching TRBD1. The V segment lost 5 bases and the J segment 5 bases; nucleotides outside the gene matches: 12. The CDR3 covers 17 residues. Per germline, CDR1 MNHEY and CDR2 SMNVEV (reference sequence). In nucleotides, the CDR3 is TGTGCCAGCAGTCCGAAAAGAACAGGGGGCGCGACCGGGGAGCTGTTTTTT. It yields the protein CASSPKRTGGATGELFF.

This CDR3 is CASSHLGRAGANVLTF. The CDR3, as DNA: TGTGCCAGCAGCCACCTTGGGCGCGCTGGGGCCAACGTCCTGACTTTC. The V gene is TRBV28, the J gene TRBJ2-6; D is unclear. Germline V gene sequence: CDR1 MDHEN, CDR2 SYDVKM. The CDR3 spans 16 residues. V lost 6 bases and J 2 bases, leaving 14 bases between the germline ends.

The CDR3 loop reads CATSQTNYGYTF. In DNA, the CDR3 is TGTGCCACCTCGCAAACTAACTATGGCTACACCTTC. V usage is TRBV5-4 and J usage is TRBJ1-2; D remains unclear. CDR1 is SGHNT and CDR2 is YYREEE in the germline V gene (reference sequence). The CDR3 consists of 12 residues. Trimming removed 9 bases at V and 0 bases at J, with 9 bases between.

The chain links TRBV29-1 to TRBJ1-1; the D is unclear. Trimming took off 5 bases at V and 0 bases at J, with 10 bases between the two ends. This CDR3 comprises 13 residues. CDR1 SQVTM and CDR2 ANQGSEA come from the germline V gene. This CDR3 reads CSVSGVMNTEAFF. The CDR3 coding sequence is TGCAGCGTTTCCGGTGTCATGAACACTGAAGCTTTCTTT.

The chain combines TRBV9 with TRBJ2-2; D gene unclear. CDR1 and CDR2 from the germline V gene are SGDLS and YYNGEE. Trimming took 0 bases from V and 3 from J, leaving 6 bases between them. The CDR3 has 14 residues. CDR3 sequence: CASSVVQYTGELFF. CDR3 sequence (DNA): TGTGCCAGCAGCGTAGTGCAGTACACCGGGGAGCTGTTTTTT.

This rearrangement joins TRBV5-1 to TRBJ2-5; TRBD2 matches 7 bases. Germline loops: CDR1 SGHRS, CDR2 YFSETQ. The CDR3 is made up of 12 amino acids. Unmatched junction bases numbered 2, after V lost 5 bases and J lost 4 bases. As DNA, the CDR3 is TGCGCCAGCAGGGGGGGGACAGAGACCCAGTACTTC. Residues: CASRGGTETQYF. Combining the CDR3 with reference TRBV5-1 and TRBJ2-5 gives the whole variable domain KAGVTQTPRYLIKTRGQQVTLSCSPISGHRSVSWYQQTPGQGLQFLFEYFSETQRNKGNFPGRFSGRQFSNSRSEMNVSTLELGDSALYLCASRGGTETQYFGPGTRLLVL.

This clone was seen just once. The rearrangement uses TRBV7-6 and TRBJ1-1, with unresolved D. This CDR3 has 12 residues. Germline V gene lookup returns CDR1 SGHVS and CDR2 FNYEAQ. Trimming pared 5 bases from V and 4 bases from J, leaving 8 bases between. The CDR3 region is CASSHDGTEAFF. CDR3 nucleotide sequence: TGTGCCAGCAGCCATGACGGCACTGAAGCTTTCTTT.

The rearrangement joins TRBV10-1 to TRBJ2-7, with 9 positions matching TRBD1. Germline CDR1 WNHNN, CDR2 SYGVQD (reference sequence). The junction had 5 bases not matched to a gene; V was cut back by 0 bases and J by 5 bases. The length of the CDR3 is 15 residues. The CDR3 protein is CASSESGTGLNEQYF. The CDR3 DNA reads TGCGCCAGCAGTGAGTCAGGGACAGGGTTGAACGAGCAGTACTTC.

The chain joins TRBV5-1 to TRBJ2-7; 9 bases agree with TRBD1. Per the germline V gene, CDR1 is SGHRS and CDR2 is YFSETQ. Trimming cost V 5 bases and J 0 bases; bases outside gene matches: 6. The CDR3 length is 15 residues. The CDR3 DNA is TGCGCCAGCAGTTATTTGACAGGGGGCTCCTACGAGCAGTACTTC. It yields the protein CASSYLTGGSYEQYF.

This clone showed up many times. This chain uses TRBV11-2 with TRBJ1-1; unclear D gene. Germline V CDR1 and CDR2: SGHAT, FQNNGV. V lost 6 bases and J 1 base, leaving 9 bases between the germline ends. The CDR3 covers 13 residues. This CDR3 is CASRPVANTEAFF. For the CDR3, the DNA is TGTGCCAGCAGACCCGTAGCGAACACTGAAGCTTTCTTT. The variable domain in full, with the rest retrieved from reference TRBV11-2 and TRBJ1-1, is EAGVAQSPRYKIIEKRQSVAFWCNPISGHATLYWYQQILGQGPKLLIQFQNNGVVDDSQLPKDRFSAERLKGVDSTLKIQPAKLEDSAVYLCASRPVANTEAFFGQGTRLTVV.

This chain links TRBV27 with TRBJ2-7; TRBD1 might be the D (6 bases). The ends were cut back, 2 bases at V and 4 bases at J, with 18 bases in the middle. The germline V gene encodes CDR1 MNHEY and CDR2 SMNVEV (reference sequence). The CDR3 has 16 residues. CDR3 amino acids: CASSLKGTKPLYEQYF. CDR3 DNA sequence: TGTGCCAGCAGTTTAAAAGGGACAAAGCCTTTATACGAGCAGTACTTC.

This chain joins TRBV5-6 and TRBJ2-3; D might be TRBD2 (6 bases). The germline gives CDR1 SGHDT, CDR2 YYEEEE. The germline V and J ends were trimmed by 0 bases and 2 bases, with 7 bases remaining between them. The CDR3 totals 14 residues. The CDR3 coding sequence is TGTGCCAGCAGCTTGGCGGGGGACACAGATACGCAGTATTTT. The encoded protein is CASSLAGDTDTQYF. The full variable domain, rest sourced from reference TRBV5-6 and TRBJ2-3, is DAGVTQSPTHLIKTRGQQVTLRCSPKSGHDTVSWYQQALGQGPQFIFQYYEEEERQRGNFPDRFSGHQFPNYSSELNVNALLLGDSALYLCASSLAGDTDTQYFGPGTRLTVL.

The V and J genes are TRBV19 and TRBJ2-7; 9 nucleotides line up with TRBD1. The V and J ends lost 5 bases and 7 bases, in that order; junction bases with no gene match: 12. Germline CDR1 LNHDA, CDR2 SQIVND (reference sequence). CDR3 size: 15 residues. The CDR3 region is CASSVSGTGKKEQYF. The CDR3 region has the DNA TGTGCCAGTAGTGTATCCGGGACAGGGAAGAAGGAGCAGTACTTC. The full variable domain, its missing parts supplied by reference TRBV19 and TRBJ2-7, is DGGITQSPKYLFRKEGQNVTLSCEQNLNHDAMYWYRQDPGQGLRLIYYSQIVNDFQKGDIAEGYSVSREKKESFPLTVTSAQKNPTAFYLCASSVSGTGKKEQYFGPGTRLTVT.

The rearrangement uses TRBV5-1 and TRBJ2-5, with TRBD2 matching over 7 bases. This CDR3 spans 14 amino acids. Per the germline V gene, CDR1 is SGHRS and CDR2 is YFSETQ. Trimming took 3 bases from V and 0 from J; bases not matched to a gene: 2. The CDR3 here is CASSWGGYQETQYF. The CDR3 DNA follows: TGCGCCAGCAGCTGGGGAGGGTACCAAGAGACCCAGTACTTC.

The J gene is TRBJ1-1, the V gene TRBV18; maybe TRBD1 (5 bases). The CDR3 contains 13 residues. V lost 5 bases and J lost 2, with 9 bases in between. Germline V gives CDR1 KGHSH, CDR2 LQKENI. The CDR3 DNA reads TGTGCCAGCTCATCGACAGCAAACACTGAAGCTTTCTTT. Translating gives CASSSTANTEAFF. Looking up the rest from reference TRBV18 and TRBJ1-1 gives the full variable domain: NAGVMQNPRHLVRRRGQEARLRCSPMKGHSHVYWYRQLPEEGLKFMVYLQKENIIDESGMPKERFSAEFPKEGPSILRIQQVVRGDSAAYFCASSSTANTEAFFGQGTRLTVV.

The chain is built from TRBV7-9 and TRBJ2-5, with TRBD2 identical over 13 bases. This CDR3 spans 15 amino acids. The V gene's germline CDR1 is SEHNR and CDR2 FQNEAQ (reference sequence). The V and J ends lost 5 bases and 7 bases, in that order; junction bases with no gene match: 7. The CDR3 sequence: CASSDTSGRAATQYF. The CDR3 coding sequence is TGTGCCAGCAGCGATACTAGCGGGAGGGCCGCGACCCAGTACTTC. Combining the CDR3 with reference TRBV7-9 and TRBJ2-5 gives the whole variable domain DTGVSQNPRHKITKRGQNVTFRCDPISEHNRLYWYRQTLGQGPEFLTYFQNEAQLEKSRLLSDRFSAERPKGSFSTLEIQRTEQGDSAMYLCASSDTSGRAATQYFGPGTRLLVL.

This rearrangement joins TRBV5-1 to TRBJ1-2; tentatively, D is TRBD1 (5 bases). The CDR3 spans 16 residues. Trimming removed 4 bases at V and 2 bases at J, with 18 bases between. The germline V gene has CDR1 SGHRS and CDR2 YFSETQ. The CDR3 nucleotides are TGCGCCAGCAGCCGAACATCCAGGGATTTGAACTATGGCTACACCTTC. It encodes CASSRTSRDLNYGYTF.

This chain links TRBV25-1 with TRBJ2-1; 7 nucleotides agree with TRBD2. Trimming cost V 3 bases and J 5 bases; bases outside gene matches: 4. CDR1 and CDR2 (germline): MGHDK, SYGVNS. This CDR3 has 14 amino acids. CDR3 sequence: CASSDQRGNNEQFF. As DNA, the CDR3 is TGTGCCAGCAGTGATCAGCGGGGCAACAATGAGCAGTTCTTC. Full variable domain (rest looked up from reference TRBV25-1 and TRBJ2-1): EADIYQTPRYLVIGTGKKITLECSQTMGHDKMYWYQQDPGMELHLIHYSYGVNSTEKGDLSSESTVSRIRTEHFPLTLESARPSHTSQYLCASSDQRGNNEQFFGPGTRLTVL.

This clone was seen more than once but under ten times. The rearrangement uses TRBV6-4 and TRBJ2-1; 12 bases are shared with TRBD2. The ends lost 6 bases at V and 10 bases at J; junction bases unmatched: 13. Germline V lookup: CDR1 MRHNA, CDR2 SNTAGT. This CDR3 is built from 16 residues. The CDR3 protein is CASSPTSGGPRGEQFF. CDR3 in DNA: TGTGCCAGCAGCCCGACTAGCGGGGGACCAAGGGGGGAGCAGTTCTTC.

This clone was counted many times. The genes are TRBV4-1 and TRBJ2-7, with D possibly being TRBD1 (7 bases). Trimming left V 1 base short and J 4 bases short, with 11 bases between. The germline CDR1 and CDR2 sequences are MGHRA and YSYEKL. The CDR3 is made up of 14 amino acids. CDR3 in amino acids: CASSQAEGAYEQYF. The CDR3 coding sequence is TGCGCCAGCAGCCAAGCGGAGGGGGCGTACGAGCAGTACTTC.

This rearrangement joins TRBV5-1 to TRBJ2-1, with D possibly being TRBD1 (5 bases). This CDR3 is 15 amino acids long. V was pared by 0 bases and J by 8 bases, with 15 bases between. Germline CDR1 SGHRS, CDR2 YFSETQ. The CDR3 region is CASSLAPPPRDEQFF. CDR3 sequence (DNA): TGCGCCAGCAGCTTGGCGCCTCCACCCAGGGATGAGCAGTTCTTC.

This clone was seen only a few times. V usage is TRBV6-6 and J usage is TRBJ1-5; 9 bases fit TRBD1. CDR1 is MNHNY, CDR2 SVGAGI, per germline (reference sequence). V lost 4 bases to trimming and J lost 7 bases; unmatched junction nucleotides: 8. The CDR3 totals 15 residues. The CDR3 DNA sequence: TGTGCCAGCAGTTCCACCGGGACAGGGCGGCAGCCCCAGCATTTT. Its translation: CASSSTGTGRQPQHF.

The genes are TRBV27 and TRBJ1-5, with unresolved D. The CDR3 sequence is 15 residues long. The germline gives CDR1 MNHEY, CDR2 SMNVEV (reference sequence). V was clipped by 1 base and J by 2 bases, with 9 bases between them. CDR3 coding DNA: TGTGCCAGCAGTTTATTAGGACGGGGCAATCAGCCCCAGCATTTT. As protein: CASSLLGRGNQPQHF.

The chain carries TRBV10-3 and TRBJ2-4, with 9 nucleotides matching TRBD2. This CDR3 has 18 residues. Trimming at V came to 6 bases and at J to 6 bases, leaving 18 bases not matched to a gene. Looked up from germline, CDR1 is ENHRY and CDR2 is SYGVKD. In DNA form, the CDR3 reads TGTGCCATCAGCCCTTTCGAGCGGGGGGTCATTTACAGAAACATTCAGTACTTC. Translation gives CAISPFERGVIYRNIQYF.